The 20 T cell receptor beta chains below were found in one sample sequenced in a study of CD8+ T cells in alopecia areata (dated by TCRdb to 2016 to 2018). Library construction relied on the immunoSEQ multiplex PCR assay. RNA was extracted from all samples and reverse transcribed into cDNA as template for TCR sequencing. TCRdb took over this immuneACCESS table, retaining in-frame rearrangements with V and J assigned. Such tables are incomplete; in checked studies, under half of the missing clones stem from an unresolved V gene, and the remainder is unexplained. Across this sample there are around 170,000 clones, with 40% to 65% seen only once. About a tenth of the sample comes from the top ten. Per the publication, the treatment or condition label means: oral pan-JAK inhibitor, 5-10 mg twice daily. The specimen comprised CD8+ T cells sorted from blood, sampled between weeks 51 and 52, from a patient treated with tofacitinib. The receptors derive from a human donor with alopecia areata.

The V and J genes are TRBV29-1 and TRBJ1-2, with TRBD1 matching 9 bases. The germline V gene encodes CDR1 SQVTM and CDR2 ANQGSEA. The CDR3 runs to 15 residues. V gave up 1 base and J gave up 3 bases; unmatched junction bases: 6. CDR3 in amino acids: CSVEGPGQGYYGYTF. In DNA form, the CDR3 reads TGCAGCGTTGAAGGACCGGGACAGGGCTACTATGGCTACACCTTC.

The chain has TRBV5-6 and TRBJ2-3; weak D call: TRBD1 (5 bases). Trimming took off 2 bases at V and 2 bases at J, with 21 bases between the two ends. This CDR3 has 18 residues. Per germline, CDR1 SGHDT and CDR2 YYEEEE. The CDR3: CASSFGTGHPVNTDTQYF. The CDR3 DNA follows: TGTGCCAGCAGCTTCGGAACAGGTCATCCCGTTAACACAGATACGCAGTATTTT.

Only a few counts were recorded for this clone. The V and J genes are TRBV6-5 and TRBJ2-2, with D tentatively TRBD1 or TRBD2 (5 bases each). The germline CDR1 and CDR2 sequences are MNHEY and SVGAGI. V shed 6 bases and J shed 2 bases, with 13 bases lying between them. CDR3 length equals 15 residues. CDR3 DNA sequence: TGTGCCAGCAGCGAACTAGGGGATAACACCGGGGAGCTGTTTTTT. It yields the protein CASSELGDNTGELFF.

This chain joins TRBV10-3 and TRBJ1-6; 9 bases match TRBD1. The CDR3 spans 17 residues. Germline V gene lookup returns CDR1 ENHRY and CDR2 SYGVKD. Losses at the gene ends were 0 bases for V and 4 bases for J; bases not matched to a gene: 4. In DNA form, the CDR3 reads TGTGCCATCAGTGAGTCGAGGACAGGGGCGTATAATTCACCCCTCCACTTT. Translated: CAISESRTGAYNSPLHF.

The chain's CDR3 is CAWREGGTEAFF. The CDR3 DNA sequence: TGTGCCTGGAGGGAGGGAGGCACTGAAGCTTTCTTT. The V call is TRBV30, the J call TRBJ1-1; D ambiguous. This CDR3 is 12 amino acids long. From germline, CDR1 is GTSNPN and CDR2 SVGIG (reference sequence). V was trimmed by 3 bases and J by 4 bases, leaving 9 bases between them.

This sequence joins TRBV4-1 and TRBJ1-1, with 8 nucleotides matching TRBD1. The V gene end was trimmed by 1 base and the J gene end by 4 bases; junction bases not matched to a gene: 8. Per the germline V gene, CDR1 is MGHRA and CDR2 is YSYEKL. There are 16 residues in the CDR3. In nucleotides, the CDR3 is TGCGCCAGCAGCCAAGGCCAGGGGACAGGTGGCACTGAAGCTTTCTTT. Its protein product is CASSQGQGTGGTEAFF.

The chain combines TRBV29-1 with TRBJ1-1; no reliable D call. V was trimmed by 3 bases and J by 0 bases, leaving 14 bases between them. CDR3 length: 15 amino acids. The germline V gene encodes CDR1 SQVTM and CDR2 ANQGSEA. For the CDR3, the DNA is TGCAGCGTTGATGGGTCCCCAGTTATGAACACTGAAGCTTTCTTT. This gives the protein CSVDGSPVMNTEAFF.

The chain recombines TRBV7-3 with TRBJ1-2; 8 bases line up with TRBD1. The germline gives CDR1 SGHTA, CDR2 FQGTGA. The CDR3 has 15 residues. Trimming at V came to 5 bases and at J to 6 bases, leaving 11 bases not matched to a gene. The CDR3 nucleotides read TGTGCCAGCAGCCCACAGGGGGGGCGGTACGATGGCTACACCTTC. It translates to CASSPQGGRYDGYTF.

The table lists this clone with a few counts. The J gene is TRBJ1-1, the V gene TRBV29-1; D is perhaps TRBD1 (6 bases). The CDR3 totals 10 residues. The germline V gene encodes CDR1 SQVTM and CDR2 ANQGSEA. V gave up 2 bases and J gave up 11 bases, with 9 bases separating them. In DNA, the CDR3 is TGCAGCGTTGAAACAGGGTATGCTTTCTTT. It codes for CSVETGYAFF.

This clone was seen ten or more times. The chain's CDR3 is CASSPPTEVNTEAFF. For the CDR3, the DNA is TGTGCCAGCTCACCACCGACAGAGGTGAACACTGAAGCTTTCTTT. V and J are TRBV18 and TRBJ1-1; D is possibly TRBD1 (5 bases). CDR1 KGHSH and CDR2 LQKENI come from the germline V gene. V was shortened by 0 bases and J by 0 bases, with 8 bases between the two germline ends. The CDR3 spans 15 residues.

This clone was counted between two and nine times. The V call is TRBV6-5, the J call TRBJ2-2; maybe TRBD1 (6 bases). Trimming left V 4 bases short and J 6 bases short, with 9 bases between. Looked up from germline, CDR1 is MNHEY and CDR2 is SVGAGI. The CDR3 is made up of 13 amino acids. CDR3 DNA: TGTGCCAGCAGTTTGACAGGTCCCGGGGAGCTGTTTTTT. Translating it yields CASSLTGPGELFF.

The chain carries TRBV11-2 and TRBJ1-5, with D possibly matching TRBD1 (5 bases). The length of the CDR3 is 15 residues. Germline lookup yields CDR1 SGHAT and CDR2 FQNNGV. The germline V and J ends were trimmed by 5 bases and 3 bases, with 14 bases remaining between them. The CDR3 loop reads CASSQEPGINQPQHF. The DNA for the CDR3 is TGTGCCAGCAGCCAAGAGCCAGGGATCAATCAGCCCCAGCATTTT.

In this sample, this clone turned up a few times. The chain has TRBV6-5 and TRBJ1-1; D ambiguous. Trimming pared 11 bases from V and 1 base from J, leaving 14 bases between. The CDR3 sequence is 13 residues long. CDR1 and CDR2 from the germline V gene are MNHEY and SVGAGI. The CDR3 DNA reads TGTGCCTCACGGACTGGGAAGAACACTGAAGCTTTCTTT. As protein: CASRTGKNTEAFF.

This clone has just a few counts. The chain recombines TRBV29-1 with TRBJ1-6, with D maybe TRBD1 (5 bases). Per the germline V gene, CDR1 is SQVTM and CDR2 is ANQGSEA. The CDR3 is 13 amino acids. The V end lost 4 bases, the J end lost 7 bases, and 11 bases lay between the germline ends. CDR3 coding DNA: TGCAGCGTTGCAGGGAGTCCAAATTCACCCCTCCACTTT. Translating gives CSVAGSPNSPLHF.

The rearrangement uses TRBV5-6 and TRBJ2-6, with D unclear. V lost 4 bases and J 0 bases, leaving 11 bases between the germline ends. This CDR3 spans 16 amino acids. Germline assignment: CDR1 SGHDT and CDR2 YYEEEE. DNA for the CDR3: TGTGCCAGCAGCGTCCTGCTCAGCTCTGGGGCCAACGTCCTGACTTTC. Translation gives CASSVLLSSGANVLTF.

In its sample, this clone was seen once. The chain carries TRBV5-6 and TRBJ2-2, with D tentatively TRBD1 (5 bases). This CDR3 spans 15 amino acids. In germline, CDR1 is SGHDT, CDR2 YYEEEE. Trimming stripped 4 bases from V and 3 bases from J, with 13 bases between. CDR3 coding DNA: TGTGCCAGCAGCCCTATCAGGGTAGACACCGGGGAGCTGTTTTTT. Translated, it gives CASSPIRVDTGELFF.

The rearrangement joins TRBV2 to TRBJ2-7; 10 bases line up with TRBD1. The V gene end was trimmed by 4 bases and the J gene end by 3 bases; junction bases not matched to a gene: 3. The CDR3 extends over 14 amino acids. The germline V gene has CDR1 SNHLY and CDR2 FYNNEI. CDR3 amino acids: CASSADRGLYEQYF. The CDR3 nucleotides read TGTGCCAGCAGTGCCGACAGGGGGCTCTACGAGCAGTACTTC.

This clone was detected only a few times. This chain joins TRBV15 and TRBJ2-1; TRBD1 is a possible D gene (6 bases). Germline CDR1 LNHNV, CDR2 YYDKDF (reference sequence). CDR3 length: 17 amino acids. Trimming stripped 5 bases from V and 0 bases from J, with 17 bases between. CDR3 DNA sequence: TGTGCCACCAGCCTTCGGACAGCCGGTAGCTCCTACAATGAGCAGTTCTTC. Its protein is CATSLRTAGSSYNEQFF.

The CDR3 DNA reads as TGTGCCAGCAGTGAGGGATCGCGGCAGCCCCAGCATTTT. Translation: CASSEGSRQPQHF. The chain couples TRBV27 to TRBJ1-5, with D unresolved. Germline assignment: CDR1 MNHEY and CDR2 SMNVEV (reference sequence). CDR3 length equals 13 residues. V was pared by 5 bases and J by 7 bases, with 12 bases between.

J is TRBJ1-5 and V is TRBV7-9; the D is unclear. This CDR3 region has 16 residues. Trimming took 1 base from V and 2 from J, leaving 12 bases between them. Per the germline V gene, CDR1 is SEHNR and CDR2 is FQNEAQ (reference sequence). CDR3 amino acids: CASSLDESVGNQPQHF. The DNA of the CDR3 is TGTGCCAGCAGCTTAGACGAGTCAGTGGGCAATCAGCCCCAGCATTTT.